This T cell receptor beta chain was sequenced in a study of blood T cell repertoires in COVID-19. Background on the study: Samples representing acute and convalescent COVID-19 were sourced from the United States, Italy and Spain. PBMCs, B-cell-depleted T cells, or T cells were the source of the cDNA or gDNA that made up the material.

Germline assignment: CDR1 SGHRS and CDR2 YFSETQ. Trimming pared 2 bases from V and 5 bases from J, leaving 5 bases between. This CDR3 is 12 amino acids long. In the source study's methods: Estimated nucleated cell counts came from reference gene primer amplification. Repertoires were generated with immunoSEQ multiplex PCR, while TCRdb's copy carries only in-frame clones and drops some. Clonal size and the V and J genes are those of that table, whereas D and trimming came from the DNA. This table has 200,000 to 250,000 clones, approximately 85% appearing once. The rearrangement uses TRBV5-1 and TRBJ2-1; D call uncertain. The origin of this receptor is a man older than 75 with acute or convalescent COVID-19. Sequencing was performed on peripheral blood. The CDR3, as DNA: TGCGCCAGCAGCTTTCAGGACAATGAGCAGTTCTTC. It encodes CASSFQDNEQFF.